The source of this T cell receptor (beta chain) is a study of T-cell reconstitution after alpha-beta-depleted transplantation in children. The library targeted TCRbeta and was prepared with unique molecular identifiers. TCRdb recomputed calls from the PCR reads with MiXCR, one row per CDR3 protein. The table has 300,000 to 350,000 distinct CDR3 sequences, about a sixth seen once; the top ten hold roughly 40%. This clonotype was picked up a small number of times. This CDR3 comprises 13 residues. Germline CDR1 DFQATT, CDR2 SNEGSKA (reference sequence). Germline trimming cut 4 bases from V and 7 bases from J; bases unmatched to any gene: 6.

The receptor comes from a male patient between 2 and 10 years old who had a stem cell transplant for acute lymphoblastic leukemia, so the T cells may come from the graft donor. This sample comprised PBMCs, mostly from graft donor cells, obtained 360 days after TCRalphabeta/CD19-depleted stem cell transplant. The chain carries TRBV20-1 and TRBJ1-4; 7 nucleotides line up with TRBD1. DNA for the CDR3: TGCAGTGCTACCCGCGACAGGGTTGAAAAACTGTTTTTT. It codes for CSATRDRVEKLFF.